This T cell receptor (beta chain) was sequenced for a study of blood T cell repertoires in COVID-19. Turning to the study itself: The United States, Italy and Spain were the sources of the acute and convalescent COVID-19 samples. From T cells, B-cell-depleted T cells, or PBMCs came the material, which was cDNA or gDNA.

In the original processing: It was from reference gene primer amplification that nucleated cell counts were estimated. TCRdb's copy holds only in-frame clones and misses some; the assay was immunoSEQ multiplex PCR. V, J and clone size are taken as reported in that table, and D and trimming were inferred from the DNA itself. The table records about 210,000 clones, roughly 78% of them present only once. The CDR3 runs to 17 residues. J was trimmed by 3 bases and V by 1 base; bases with no gene match: 7. The germline V gene has CDR1 SGHAT and CDR2 FQNNGV. This chain joins TRBV11-2 and TRBJ2-3, with TRBD2 matching over 10 bases. Sample: peripheral blood. This TCR was sampled from a woman aged 35 to 49 with acute or convalescent COVID-19. The CDR3 spells CASSLGVSGRSTDTQYF. CDR3 DNA sequence: TGTGCCAGCAGCTTAGGGGTTAGCGGGAGGAGTACAGATACGCAGTATTTT.